The 15 T cell receptor beta chains below come from one sample, sequenced in a study of resident and recirculating memory T cells in vitiligo. Only in-frame clones appear in the TCRdb table, and some are missing; sequencing was by immunoSEQ multiplex PCR. The data show approximately 69,000 clones, approximately 93% seen once. Sequences were obtained from blood. These receptors all stem from a male donor with vitiligo.

This chain links TRBV18 with TRBJ1-1; 7 bases fit TRBD1. With V trimmed by 2 bases and J by 6 bases, 6 bases remained unmatched. This CDR3 comprises 14 residues. Germline lookup yields CDR1 KGHSH and CDR2 LQKENI. The CDR3 sequence is CASSPWYRGAEAFF. In nucleotides, the CDR3 is TGTGCCAGCTCACCATGGTACAGGGGTGCTGAAGCTTTCTTT.

CDR3 region: CASSLGGGQGFYQPQHF. In DNA form, the CDR3 reads TGTGCCAGCAGCTTAGGGGGGGGACAGGGATTTTATCAGCCCCAGCATTTT. The chain links TRBV7-8 to TRBJ1-5; 9 nucleotides agree with TRBD1. This CDR3 is 17 amino acids long. V lost 1 base and J lost 5; bases outside the gene matches: 9. Germline values: CDR1 SGHVS, CDR2 FQNEAQ.

J is TRBJ2-1 and V is TRBV2; 11 bases fit TRBD2. V trimming: 6 bases; J trimming: 7 bases; junction bases outside the gene matches: 8. The CDR3 runs to 15 residues. CDR1 and CDR2 from the germline V gene are SNHLY and FYNNEI. DNA for the CDR3: TGTGCCAGCAGAGCCGGGACTAGCGGTATAAATGAGCAGTTCTTC. Translation gives CASRAGTSGINEQFF.

This clone was counted only a few times. The genes are TRBV2 and TRBJ1-5; no reliable D call. Germline-derived CDR1 and CDR2 are SNHLY and FYNNEI. The CDR3 runs 12 residues. The V gene lost 10 bases and the J gene lost 9 bases, with 16 bases spanning the gap. DNA of the CDR3: TGTGCCACCCACCCGGGTGGCGGGCCCCAGCATTTT. Protein product: CATHPGGGPQHF.

V gene TRBV5-3 combines with J gene TRBJ1-6, with 9 bases fitting TRBD1. TRBV5-3 is reported as an ORF; its role is uncertain. The V and J ends lost 4 bases and 10 bases, in that order; junction bases with no gene match: 9. This CDR3 has 15 residues. CDR3: CARSHLPGQGSPLHF. The CDR3 DNA reads TGTGCCAGAAGCCATCTCCCGGGACAGGGATCACCCCTCCACTTT.

The chain couples TRBV7-3 to TRBJ1-1; D is possibly TRBD1 (5 bases). V lost 5 bases to trimming and J lost 4 bases, with 11 bases between them. CDR1 is SGHTA and CDR2 is FQGTGA in the germline V gene. The CDR3 loop spans 13 amino acids. CDR3 bases: TGTGCCAGCAGCCCCTCCCAGGGCACTGAAGCTTTCTTT. Amino acid sequence: CASSPSQGTEAFF.

The chain is built from TRBV6-1 and TRBJ2-1; 9 bases fit TRBD2. This CDR3 spans 19 amino acids. The V segment lost 1 base and the J segment 2 bases; nucleotides outside the gene matches: 12. Germline CDR1 reads MNHNS; CDR2 reads SASEGT. CDR3 residues: CASSEVSSWLAGPYNEQFF. CDR3 nucleotide sequence: TGTGCCAGCAGTGAAGTGAGTTCGTGGCTAGCGGGACCCTACAATGAGCAGTTCTTC.

V gene TRBV11-2 combines with J gene TRBJ1-6; tentatively, D is TRBD1 (6 bases). This CDR3 contains 14 residues. V lost 5 bases and J lost 6, with 11 bases in between. Germline lookup yields CDR1 SGHAT and CDR2 FQNNGV. CDR3 residues: CASSRDRTNSPLHF. In nucleotides, the CDR3 is TGTGCCAGCAGCCGCGACAGGACTAATTCACCCCTCCACTTT.

V is TRBV7-3 and J is TRBJ2-2, with D hard to call. Between the trimmed V and J ends, which lost 5 bases and 1 base, there was a span of 14 bases. Germline loops: CDR1 SGHTA, CDR2 FQGTGA. The CDR3 totals 16 residues. CDR3 sequence (DNA): TGTGCCAGCAGCGCCACCCCTTCGGGGAACACCGGGGAGCTGTTTTTT. Translation gives CASSATPSGNTGELFF.

In its sample, this clone was seen a few times. V gene TRBV7-2 combines with J gene TRBJ1-5; perhaps TRBD1 as D (6 bases). This CDR3 has 14 residues. Germline loops: CDR1 SGHTA, CDR2 FQGNSA. V lost 8 bases to trimming and J lost 3 bases, with 14 bases between them. The CDR3 loop is CASGTGPSNQPQHF. As DNA, the CDR3 is TGTGCCAGCGGAACAGGGCCCTCCAATCAGCCCCAGCATTTT.

The chain has TRBV27 and TRBJ1-2; a possible D gene is TRBD1 (5 bases). This CDR3 spans 14 amino acids. The V gene lost 3 bases and the J gene lost 4 bases, with 12 bases spanning the gap. Germline V CDR1 and CDR2: MNHEY, SMNVEV (reference sequence). DNA for the CDR3: TGTGCCAGCAGTTTGGGGGGTAACCCCTATGGCTACACCTTC. Translating gives CASSLGGNPYGYTF.

The table lists this clone with a few counts. The rearrangement joins TRBV2 to TRBJ1-5; D unresolved. The V end lost 3 bases, the J end lost 9 bases, and 12 bases lay between the germline ends. This CDR3 contains 13 residues. Germline V gives CDR1 SNHLY, CDR2 FYNNEI. This chain's CDR3 is CASSDRGFGPQHF. The CDR3 DNA sequence: TGTGCCAGCAGTGACCGGGGTTTTGGGCCCCAGCATTTT.

The CDR3 bases are TGTGCCAGCTCACCGCTCGGGACTAGCGGGGGGGCCATCGCAGATACGCAGTATTTT. Residues: CASSPLGTSGGAIADTQYF. The genes are TRBV18 and TRBJ2-3; 16 bases are shared with TRBD2. After removal of 3 bases from V and 4 bases from J, the junction contained 10 bases not matched to a gene. Germline loops: CDR1 KGHSH, CDR2 LQKENI. The CDR3 is 19 residues long.

The J gene is TRBJ1-1, the V gene TRBV2; a weak D match, TRBD1 (5 bases). Germline CDR1 and CDR2: SNHLY and FYNNEI. V was pared by 4 bases and J by 5 bases, with 11 bases between. This CDR3 has 13 amino acids. The CDR3 region is CASSATRDTEAFF. DNA for the CDR3: TGTGCCAGCAGTGCAACCAGGGATACTGAAGCTTTCTTT.

This sequence joins TRBV4-2 and TRBJ2-5; D possibly corresponds to TRBD2 (5 bases). Germline V gene data show CDR1 as LGHNA and CDR2 as YNFKEQ. Trimming shortened V by 3 bases and J by 3 bases, and 11 bases separated the two germline ends. There are 14 residues in the CDR3. In DNA, the CDR3 is TGTGCCAGCAGCCAGGGTCGAGGGAAAGAGACCCAGTACTTC. Encoded protein: CASSQGRGKETQYF.